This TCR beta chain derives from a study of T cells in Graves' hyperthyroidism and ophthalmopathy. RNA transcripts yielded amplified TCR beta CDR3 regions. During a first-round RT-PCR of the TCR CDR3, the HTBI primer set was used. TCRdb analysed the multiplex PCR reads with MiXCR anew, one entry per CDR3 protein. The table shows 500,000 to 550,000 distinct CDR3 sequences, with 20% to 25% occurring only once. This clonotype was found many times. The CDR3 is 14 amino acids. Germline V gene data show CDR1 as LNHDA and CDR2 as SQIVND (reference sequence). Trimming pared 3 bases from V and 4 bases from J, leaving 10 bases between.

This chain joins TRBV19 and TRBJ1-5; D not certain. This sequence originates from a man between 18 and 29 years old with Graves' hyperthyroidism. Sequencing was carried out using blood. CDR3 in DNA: TGTGCCAGTAGTATCCCCGACGGAAATCAGCCCCAGCATTTT. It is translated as CASSIPDGNQPQHF.